Shown below are 28 T cell receptor beta chains from a single sample sequenced in a study of blood T cell repertoires in COVID-19. Generated by immunoSEQ multiplex PCR, the TCRdb table keeps only in-frame clones and is missing some. This sample has nearly 200,000 clones, with 89% found just once. Input material: PBMCs or T cells enriched from blood (not recorded which). The source of these receptors is a woman aged 18-29 years who had recovered from COVID-19.

The rearrangement uses TRBV2 and TRBJ1-3; D might be TRBD1 (5 bases). The germline CDR1 and CDR2 sequences are SNHLY and FYNNEI. Trimming took 0 bases from V and 0 from J, leaving 15 bases between them. This CDR3 is built from 18 residues. The CDR3 nucleotides are TGTGCCAGCAGTGAAGCGCTCCAGGGTACAATCTCTGGAAACACCATATATTTT. It specifies CASSEALQGTISGNTIYF.

DNA for the CDR3: TGTGCCAGCAGCTTATTACAGGGTCTGGGCTATGGCTACACCTTC. The encoded protein is CASSLLQGLGYGYTF. This rearrangement joins TRBV7-2 to TRBJ1-2; D might be TRBD1 (6 bases). Germline CDR1 is SGHTA and CDR2 is FQGNSA. V was shortened by 2 bases and J by 4 bases, with 14 bases between the two germline ends. The CDR3 length is 15 residues.

The CDR3 loop reads CASSPWTGKAFF. CDR3 sequence (DNA): TGTGCCAGCAGCCCCTGGACAGGTAAAGCTTTCTTT. The chain employs TRBV28 and TRBJ1-1; 7 bases are a match to TRBD1. The V and J ends lost 6 bases and 9 bases, in that order; junction bases with no gene match: 7. The germline gives CDR1 MDHEN, CDR2 SYDVKM. The CDR3 consists of 12 residues.

The chain couples TRBV7-2 to TRBJ1-2; 7 bases are shared with TRBD1. Germline V gives CDR1 SGHTA, CDR2 FQGNSA. V lost 5 bases and J lost 3; bases outside the gene matches: 9. The CDR3 length is 15 residues. The CDR3 reads CASSKTGSSDYGYTF. Here the CDR3 DNA reads TGTGCCAGCAGCAAGACAGGGTCATCAGACTATGGCTACACCTTC.

The rearrangement links TRBV19 to TRBJ1-6; a weak D match, TRBD1 (6 bases). The germline V gene encodes CDR1 LNHDA and CDR2 SQIVND (reference sequence). This CDR3 has 14 residues. V lost 6 bases to trimming and J lost 7 bases, with 13 bases between them. CDR3: CASSGGRPNSPLHF. The CDR3 coding sequence is TGTGCCAGTAGCGGGGGGCGTCCCAATTCACCCCTCCACTTT.

This clone was picked up one time. The V gene is TRBV4-2, the J gene TRBJ2-2; possible D gene TRBD1, 6 bases. The germline V and J ends were trimmed by 0 bases and 6 bases, with 17 bases remaining between them. The CDR3 is 17 residues long. Germline-derived CDR1 and CDR2 are LGHNA and YNFKEQ. Here the CDR3 reads CASSQDFDPKGAGELFF. CDR3 nucleotide sequence: TGTGCCAGCAGCCAAGATTTTGACCCAAAGGGGGCCGGGGAGCTGTTTTTT.

The chain joins TRBV5-5 to TRBJ1-1; a possible D gene is TRBD1 (6 bases). Trimming pared 1 base from V and 4 bases from J, leaving 14 bases between. CDR3 length: 15 residues. Per the germline V gene, CDR1 is SGHKS and CDR2 is YYEKEE (reference sequence). CDR3 sequence reads: CASSLTQGFSTEAFF. As DNA, the CDR3 is TGTGCCAGCAGCTTGACACAGGGATTTTCCACTGAAGCTTTCTTT.

The count of this clone is one. The chain employs TRBV19 and TRBJ2-2; possible D gene TRBD2, 6 bases. This CDR3 spans 15 amino acids. Germline loops: CDR1 LNHDA, CDR2 SQIVND (reference sequence). Trimming pared 5 bases from V and 7 bases from J, leaving 17 bases between. The CDR3, as DNA: TGTGCCAGTAGTCTCCGACTAGGGGCCGGCGGGGAGCTGTTTTTT. Translated, it gives CASSLRLGAGGELFF.

V and J are TRBV30 and TRBJ2-2, with unresolved D. The CDR3 totals 10 residues. The germline gives CDR1 GTSNPN, CDR2 SVGIG (reference sequence). The V end was cut by 5 bases, the J end by 6 bases, with 4 bases between. CDR3 loop: CAWRAGELFF. DNA of the CDR3: TGTGCCTGGCGGGCCGGGGAGCTGTTTTTT.

V usage is TRBV19 and J usage is TRBJ1-2, with unresolved D. Germline CDR1 reads LNHDA; CDR2 reads SQIVND (reference sequence). This CDR3 spans 15 amino acids. Trimming removed 6 bases from V and 0 bases from J, with 14 bases in between. CDR3 in DNA: TGTGCCAGTAGAGAGACTGATGCTACTAACTATGGCTACACCTTC. Translation: CASRETDATNYGYTF.

The chain has TRBV5-4 and TRBJ1-1; 9 nucleotides line up with TRBD1. This CDR3 comprises 17 residues. The germline V gene encodes CDR1 SGHNT and CDR2 YYREEE (reference sequence). J was trimmed by 1 base and V by 5 bases; bases with no gene match: 12. The CDR3 DNA follows: TGTGCCAGCAGGCGCCGGACAGGGGCGTTCTCGAACACTGAAGCTTTCTTT. Translation gives CASRRRTGAFSNTEAFF.

J is TRBJ2-3 and V is TRBV6-5; D may be TRBD1 (6 bases). Germline V lookup: CDR1 MNHEY, CDR2 SVGAGI. The V end lost 2 bases, the J end lost 2 bases, and 11 bases lay between the germline ends. This CDR3 spans 15 amino acids. The DNA for the CDR3 is TGTGCCAGCAGTTACGGACAGCCCTCCACAGATACGCAGTATTTT. This codes for CASSYGQPSTDTQYF.

The chain is built from TRBV9 and TRBJ1-2; D not resolved. The germline gives CDR1 SGDLS, CDR2 YYNGEE. The CDR3 contains 13 residues. Deletions cut 4 bases from V and 10 bases from J, with 17 bases between. The DNA for the CDR3 is TGTGCCAGCAGCCCCCGGCCCCTCGAGGACTACACCTTC. Protein: CASSPRPLEDYTF.

This chain uses TRBV6-5 with TRBJ2-7, with 8 bases that match TRBD1. Germline V lookup: CDR1 MNHEY, CDR2 SVGAGI. Losses at the gene ends were 6 bases for V and 6 bases for J; bases not matched to a gene: 7. The CDR3 covers 13 residues. The DNA for the CDR3 is TGTGCCAGCAGAGGGCCTACAGGGGGCGAGCAGTACTTC. Its translation is CASRGPTGGEQYF.

This chain joins TRBV28 and TRBJ2-4; no definite D call. V was cut by 5 bases and J by 4 bases, with 12 bases left in between. This CDR3 region has 14 residues. Germline V gives CDR1 MDHEN, CDR2 SYDVKM. This CDR3 is CASSEQQIKNIQYF. In DNA, the CDR3 is TGTGCCAGCAGTGAACAACAGATTAAAAACATTCAGTACTTC.

CDR3 nucleotides: TGTGCCAGCAGTACGGGACAGGGGACTGAAGCTTTCTTT. This sequence encodes CASSTGQGTEAFF. The genes are TRBV6-4 and TRBJ1-1; TRBD1 aligns across 10 bases. The length of the CDR3 is 13 residues. Per the germline V gene, CDR1 is MRHNA and CDR2 is SNTAGT. Trimming took 5 bases from V and 5 from J; bases not matched to a gene: 2.

The chain has TRBV30 and TRBJ1-2, with TRBD1 as a possible D gene (6 bases). CDR1 is GTSNPN and CDR2 is SVGIG in the germline V gene (reference sequence). Trimming left V 4 bases short and J 5 bases short, with 14 bases between. This CDR3 has 13 amino acids. The CDR3 DNA sequence: TGTGCCTGGAACAGGGACACGGGATATGGCTACACCTTC. This encodes CAWNRDTGYGYTF.

The chain employs TRBV4-1 and TRBJ1-1; no clear D gene. The CDR3 runs to 17 residues. The ends were cut back, 3 bases at V and 0 bases at J, with 17 bases in the middle. Looked up from germline, CDR1 is MGHRA and CDR2 is YSYEKL. The CDR3 loop is CASSHPLMRGMNTEAFF. DNA for the CDR3: TGCGCCAGCAGCCACCCCTTGATGAGAGGAATGAACACTGAAGCTTTCTTT.

The chain uses TRBV25-1 and TRBJ1-6, with D maybe TRBD1 (6 bases). Trimming shortened V by 4 bases and J by 7 bases, and 11 bases separated the two germline ends. CDR1 and CDR2 (germline): MGHDK, SYGVNS. The CDR3 is made up of 14 amino acids. CDR3 DNA: TGTGCCAGCAGTGGATCAGGGGAGAATTCACCCCTCCACTTT. It specifies CASSGSGENSPLHF.

The chain uses TRBV9 and TRBJ2-2; D is perhaps TRBD1 (5 bases). CDR1 SGDLS and CDR2 YYNGEE come from the germline V gene. V dropped 0 bases and J dropped 6 bases, with 12 bases sitting between them. The CDR3 covers 15 residues. The CDR3 here is CASSVGYQGPGELFF. The CDR3, as DNA: TGTGCCAGCAGCGTAGGTTATCAGGGCCCCGGGGAGCTGTTTTTT.

The chain is built from TRBV9 and TRBJ2-5, with 9 bases lining up with TRBD2. V lost 3 bases to trimming and J lost 5 bases; unmatched junction nucleotides: 8. The germline CDR1 and CDR2 sequences are SGDLS and YYNGEE. This CDR3 comprises 15 residues. The CDR3 protein is CASSAAGGGGETQYF. The CDR3 region has the DNA TGTGCCAGCAGCGCAGCGGGGGGCGGCGGGGAGACCCAGTACTTC.

This sequence joins TRBV6-7 and TRBJ1-3; maybe TRBD1 (6 bases). TRBV6-7 belongs to the ORF category, with a function that is uncertain. The CDR3 has 16 amino acids. V dropped 2 bases and J dropped 5 bases, with 16 bases sitting between them. The CDR3 coding sequence is TGTGCCAGCAGTTACAGGTCAGGGGAATTGAGAAACACCATATATTTT. Its protein product is CASSYRSGELRNTIYF.

The chain is built from TRBV11-2 and TRBJ1-3; TRBD1 matches 8 bases. The trim removed 3 bases at V and 4 bases at J, leaving 8 bases unmatched. This CDR3 is 16 amino acids long. Germline CDR1 is SGHAT and CDR2 is FQNNGV. CDR3: CASSFLTGDGGNTIYF. The CDR3 DNA is TGTGCCAGCAGCTTCCTGACAGGGGATGGGGGAAACACCATATATTTT.

The chain recombines TRBV18 with TRBJ2-5; 8 nucleotides align to TRBD1. This CDR3 is 14 amino acids long. The V segment lost 4 bases and the J segment 4 bases; nucleotides outside the gene matches: 5. Germline CDR1 KGHSH, CDR2 LQKENI. In DNA form, the CDR3 reads TGTGCCAGCTCACAAAAGACAGGGGTAGAGACCCAGTACTTC. Encoded protein: CASSQKTGVETQYF.

V usage is TRBV28 and J usage is TRBJ1-6; 10 bases match TRBD1. The CDR3 spans 15 residues. The V gene end was trimmed by 3 bases and the J gene end by 6 bases; junction bases not matched to a gene: 2. Germline-derived CDR1 and CDR2 are MDHEN and SYDVKM. CDR3 loop: CASSLGDRGNSPLHF. The CDR3 DNA is TGTGCCAGCAGTTTGGGGGACAGGGGTAATTCACCCCTCCACTTT.

This sequence joins TRBV30 and TRBJ1-1, with a tentative D call TRBD1 (5 bases). V gave up 7 bases and J gave up 1 base, with 13 bases separating them. Per the germline V gene, CDR1 is GTSNPN and CDR2 is SVGIG (reference sequence). CDR3 length equals 13 residues. In DNA form, the CDR3 reads TGTGCCTTTCGCAGGGCTAAGAACACTGAAGCTTTCTTT. Amino acid sequence: CAFRRAKNTEAFF.

The DNA for the CDR3 is TGTGCCAGCACCCCTCAGGGGGAGCTGTTTTTT. Translation gives CASTPQGELFF. The genes are TRBV12-3 or TRBV12-4 and TRBJ2-2; D unresolved. Trimming shortened V by 7 bases and J by 8 bases, and 8 bases separated the two germline ends. The CDR3 spans 11 residues.

The chain has TRBV6-1 and TRBJ1-2; 11 bases fit TRBD1. Unmatched junction bases numbered 8, after V lost 4 bases and J lost 1 base. The CDR3 spans 17 residues. Germline V lookup: CDR1 MNHNS, CDR2 SASEGT. The DNA for the CDR3 is TGTGCCAGCAGTGGGACAGGGGGCCTTACCTTTAACTATGGCTACACCTTC. Its protein product is CASSGTGGLTFNYGYTF.